The TCR beta chain under discussion was sequenced for a study of PD-L1 blockade in urothelial cancer. Across the study: Median T cell yield from blood was about 130,000. Points from the study as a whole: A below-median TCR clonality in blood before treatment predicted better survival.

Patients were diagnosed with urothelial carcinoma, either locally advanced or metastatic. Sequenced by immunoSEQ multiplex PCR; TCRdb stores in-frame clones only, minus some. In the table there are tens of thousands of clones, 82% of which are singletons. On this clone itself: Its antigen is as yet unknown. Other DNA sequences from this sample encode an identical CDR3 as well.

The input for sequencing was PBMCs, taken around atezolizumab (anti-PD-L1) treatment. This receptor was identified in a man aged 70 or older with urothelial cancer.

Here the CDR3 reads CASRPNAVWTGDTEAFF. CDR3 DNA sequence: TGTGCCAGCAGGCCAAACGCGGTCTGGACAGGGGACACTGAAGCTTTCTTT. V gene TRBV25-1 combines with J gene TRBJ1-1; the match to TRBD1 covers 9 bases. The ends lost 6 bases at V and 3 bases at J; junction bases unmatched: 14. This CDR3 contains 17 residues. Germline V lookup: CDR1 MGHDK, CDR2 SYGVNS.